The source of this T cell receptor beta chain is a study of blood T cell repertoires in COVID-19. Turning to the study itself: PBMCs, B-cell-depleted T cells, or T cells were the source of the cDNA or gDNA that made up the material.

TCRdb's copy holds only in-frame clones and misses some; the assay was immunoSEQ multiplex PCR. The table lists about 250,000 clones, approximately 90% of them singletons. Only one count was recorded for this clone. Germline V gene lookup returns CDR1 MDHEN and CDR2 SYDVKM. The CDR3 has 14 amino acids. Trimming took 4 bases from V and 4 from J, leaving 12 bases between them. The clonotype comes from a middle-aged man who had recovered from COVID-19. The V call is TRBV28, the J call TRBJ2-3; a possible D gene is TRBD1 (6 bases). Sequenced sample: PBMCs or T cells enriched from blood (not recorded which). The CDR3 sequence: CASSSRQVADTQYF. CDR3 sequence (DNA): TGTGCCAGCAGTTCCAGACAGGTAGCAGATACGCAGTATTTT.